This T cell receptor beta chain was identified during a study of T cell responses to AZD1222 COVID-19 vaccine. The study, taken as a whole, reports: The reported proportion of spike-specific TCRs targeting unmutated variant regions was nearly half. A mostly white British donor set with more females was recruited, and clonal diversity was possibly underestimated.

Using immunoSEQ multiplex PCR, the repertoire was profiled, and TCRdb retains in-frame clones only, with some absent. The sample yields 90,000 to 120,000 clones, approximately 90% seen once. Trimming took 5 bases from V and 2 from J, leaving 10 bases between them. The CDR3 covers 14 residues. The germline V gene encodes CDR1 MNHNY and CDR2 SVGAGI (reference sequence). About this clone itself: Its antigen is still unknown.

It was second doses at about 4 or about 12 weeks that were pooled. This clonotype originated in an adult who received the AZD1222 COVID-19 vaccine. The chain is built from TRBV6-6 and TRBJ2-1; D may be TRBD1 (6 bases). The source material was peripheral blood, sampled 28 days after the second AZD1222 dose. The CDR3 DNA reads as TGTGCCAGCAGTCTAGGACAGACCTACAATGAGCAGTTCTTC. This sequence encodes CASSLGQTYNEQFF.